This T cell receptor (beta chain) was found in a study of T cell responses to AZD1222 COVID-19 vaccine. The repertoire was sequenced with immunoSEQ multiplex PCR; TCRdb's copy has only in-frame clones and lacks some. The repertoire holds roughly 120,000 clones, with roughly 90% as singletons. Germline V gene lookup returns CDR1 MDHEN and CDR2 SYDVKM. Trimming left V 1 base short and J 8 bases short, with 11 bases between. The CDR3 is made up of 13 amino acids. This receptor was obtained from an adult in good health. This chain connects TRBV28 to TRBJ1-2, with no clear D. This material consisted of peripheral blood, taken on day 0 of AZD1222 vaccination. The CDR3 DNA is TGTGCCAGCAGTTTATATCCCAAGGAAGGCTACACCTTC. Translation: CASSLYPKEGYTF.